Here is one T cell receptor beta chain with its context. Its antigen is undetermined. The PCR had 60 Vbeta and 13 Jbeta primers. Clones were read by immunoSEQ multiplex PCR, and TCRdb kept only the in-frame ones, dropping some. The sample yields more than 150,000 clones, 82% seen once. The data were taken from a study of cytomegalovirus exposure and HLA in healthy donors. Whole-study context: In a previous analysis, 100 million to 140 million unique TCR beta sequences were found from about 179 million T cells.

Study-level findings and limits: The classifier reportedly diagnosed cytomegalovirus status with high sensitivity and specificity. Highly shared variants forming one cluster were likely a sequencing artifact. After further analysis at a later stage, roughly 15,000 TCR beta sequences were associated with HLA alleles at 0.05 false discovery rate.

The CDR3 runs 19 residues. The chain has TRBV21-1 and TRBJ1-1; the table gives TRBD1 as D, unverified against the DNA. TRBV21-1 is a pseudogene. The specimen was PBMCs. The source is a middle-aged man in good health and CMV-seronegative. The CDR3 reads CASSKVGLNFRGPNTEAFF. The CDR3 bases are TGTGCCAGCAGCAAAGTTGGATTAAACTTCAGGGGACCAAACACTGAAGCTTTCTTT.